This T cell receptor beta chain was captured by sequencing in a study of cytomegalovirus exposure and HLA in healthy donors. Study background: Unique TCRs numbering approximately 80 million, obtained from HLA-typed donors, made up an early data release.

The germline gives CDR1 SGHNT, CDR2 YENEEA. The CDR3 covers 13 residues. V was cut by 0 bases and J by 3 bases, with 5 bases left in between. With respect to this clone: Antigen unknown.

Study-wide findings and caveats: The study listed approximately 160 cytomegalovirus-associated TCR beta chains. Many donors carried some public TCRs, although rarity characterized most TCR sequences.

PCR employed 60 Vbeta and 13 Jbeta primers. Assay used: immunoSEQ multiplex PCR; TCRdb lists only in-frame clones, some missing. Of more than 140,000 clones detected, roughly 80% appear once; the ten largest clones hold approximately 6%. The sample comprised PBMCs. This TCR came from a man aged 25 to 45 in good health and CMV-seropositive. The chain joins TRBV11-3 to TRBJ1-1; D not certain. The CDR3 region has the DNA TGTGCCAGCAGCTTAGAACTGGACACTGAAGCTTTCTTT. This gives the protein CASSLELDTEAFF.